This T cell receptor (beta chain) was captured by sequencing in a study of T-cell memory formation after mild COVID-19. MiXCR, run by TCRdb on the 5' RACE reads, gives a single entry per CDR3 protein. Here the sample spans roughly 450,000 distinct CDR3 sequences, 15% to 20% being singletons. This clonotype was counted only a few times. The germline gives CDR1 MGHDK, CDR2 SYGVNS. The V end was cut by 4 bases, the J end by 4 bases, with 12 bases between. The CDR3 runs to 14 residues. Sequencing was performed on PBMCs or a T cell subset sorted from them (not recorded which). The rearrangement uses TRBV25-1 and TRBJ2-3; a weak D match, TRBD1 (6 bases). The source is a man in his late teens or twenties who had mild COVID-19 (a few samples of this study predate the infection). Cell type and time point are not known. CDR3 coding DNA: TGTGCCAGCAGTGCAGGGGATCTTCCAGATACGCAGTATTTT. Residues: CASSAGDLPDTQYF.